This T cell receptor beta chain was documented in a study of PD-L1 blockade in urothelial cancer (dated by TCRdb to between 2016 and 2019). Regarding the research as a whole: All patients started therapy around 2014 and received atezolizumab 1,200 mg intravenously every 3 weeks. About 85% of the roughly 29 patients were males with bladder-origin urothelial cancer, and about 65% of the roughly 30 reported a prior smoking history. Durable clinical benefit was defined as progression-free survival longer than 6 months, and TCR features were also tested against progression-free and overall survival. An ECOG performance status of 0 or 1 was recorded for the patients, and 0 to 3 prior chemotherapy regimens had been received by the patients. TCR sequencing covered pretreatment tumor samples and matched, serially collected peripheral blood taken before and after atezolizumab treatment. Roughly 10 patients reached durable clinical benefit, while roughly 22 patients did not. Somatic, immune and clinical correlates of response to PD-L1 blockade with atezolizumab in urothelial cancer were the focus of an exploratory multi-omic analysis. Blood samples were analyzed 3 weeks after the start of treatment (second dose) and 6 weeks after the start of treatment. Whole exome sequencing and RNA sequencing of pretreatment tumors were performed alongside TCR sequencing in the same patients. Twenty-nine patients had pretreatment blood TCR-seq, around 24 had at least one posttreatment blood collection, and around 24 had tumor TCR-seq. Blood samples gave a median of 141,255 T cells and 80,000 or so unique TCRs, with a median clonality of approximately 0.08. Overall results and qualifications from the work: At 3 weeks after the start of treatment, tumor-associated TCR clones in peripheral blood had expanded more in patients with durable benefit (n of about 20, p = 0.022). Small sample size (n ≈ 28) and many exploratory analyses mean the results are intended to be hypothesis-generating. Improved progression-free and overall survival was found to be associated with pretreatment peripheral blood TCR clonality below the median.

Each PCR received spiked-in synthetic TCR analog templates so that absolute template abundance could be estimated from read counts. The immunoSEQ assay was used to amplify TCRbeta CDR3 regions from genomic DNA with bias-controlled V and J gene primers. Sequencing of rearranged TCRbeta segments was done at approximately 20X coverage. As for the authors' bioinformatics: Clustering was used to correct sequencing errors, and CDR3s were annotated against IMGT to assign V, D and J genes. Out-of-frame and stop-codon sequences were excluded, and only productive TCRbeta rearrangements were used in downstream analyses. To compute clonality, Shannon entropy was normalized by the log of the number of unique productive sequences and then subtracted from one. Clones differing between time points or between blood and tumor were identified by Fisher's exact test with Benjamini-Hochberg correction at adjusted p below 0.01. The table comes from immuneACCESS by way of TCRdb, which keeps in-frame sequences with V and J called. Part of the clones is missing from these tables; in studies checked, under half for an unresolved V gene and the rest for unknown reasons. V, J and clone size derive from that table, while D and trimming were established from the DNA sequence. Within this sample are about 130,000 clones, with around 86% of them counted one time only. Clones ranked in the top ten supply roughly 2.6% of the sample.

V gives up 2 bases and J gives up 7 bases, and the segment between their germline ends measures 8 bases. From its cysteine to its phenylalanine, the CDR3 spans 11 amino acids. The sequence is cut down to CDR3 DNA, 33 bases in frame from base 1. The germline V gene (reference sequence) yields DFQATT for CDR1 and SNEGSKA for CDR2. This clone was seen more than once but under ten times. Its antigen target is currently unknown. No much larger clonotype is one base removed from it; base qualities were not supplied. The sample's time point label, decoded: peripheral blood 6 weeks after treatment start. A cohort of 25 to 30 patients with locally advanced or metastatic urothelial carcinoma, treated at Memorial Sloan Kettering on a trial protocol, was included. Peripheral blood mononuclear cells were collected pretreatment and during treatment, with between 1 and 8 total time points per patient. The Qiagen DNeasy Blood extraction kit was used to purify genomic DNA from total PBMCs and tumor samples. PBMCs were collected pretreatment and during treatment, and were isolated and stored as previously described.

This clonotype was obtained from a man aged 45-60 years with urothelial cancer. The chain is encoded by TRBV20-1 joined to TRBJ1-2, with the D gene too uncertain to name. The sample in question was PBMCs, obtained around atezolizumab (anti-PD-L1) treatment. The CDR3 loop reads CSARFAIGYTF. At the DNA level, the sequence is TGCAGTGCTAGATTTGCTATTGGCTACACCTTC.